This paragraph covers one TCR beta chain sequence. Germline V gene lookup returns CDR1 MNHNS and CDR2 SASEGT. This CDR3 contains 19 residues. The ends lost 3 bases at V and 3 bases at J; junction bases unmatched: 8. This entry belongs to a study of blood T cell repertoires in COVID-19. Study context: COVID-19 samples from acute and convalescent phases originated in the United States, Italy and Spain.

Authors' data handling: Amplified reference gene primers provided the basis for estimating nucleated cell counts. Sequencing used immunoSEQ multiplex PCR; TCRdb keeps in-frame clones, though not all of them. V and J calls and clone size are given by that table; D and trimming were obtained from the DNA. The sample gives about 200,000 clones, 65% to 85% of which show up once; roughly 7.9% is in the top ten. The V and J genes are TRBV6-1 and TRBJ2-2, with TRBD2 identical over 15 bases. This clonotype originated in a woman of 80 years or more with acute or convalescent COVID-19. Sequencing input: peripheral blood. The CDR3 DNA sequence: TGTGCCAGCAGTGAGAGGACTAGCGGGAGGGCTATTTACACCGGGGAGCTGTTTTTT. The encoded protein is CASSERTSGRAIYTGELFF.